This TCR beta chain was found in a study of T cell repertoires in ileal Crohn's disease. Profiled with immunoSEQ multiplex PCR; TCRdb holds only in-frame clones, not every one. The repertoire holds 3,000 to 4,500 clones, 70% to 80% seen once, with roughly an eighth in the top ten. Germline CDR1 is LNHDA and CDR2 is SQIVND (reference sequence). There are 10 residues in the CDR3. Specimen: ileal tissue. The chain has TRBV19 and TRBJ1-2; no definite D call. This clonotype was obtained from an adult with Crohn's disease. CDR3 nucleotides: TGTGCATCTGGAGGCTATGGCTACACCTTC. Translated: CASGGYGYTF.